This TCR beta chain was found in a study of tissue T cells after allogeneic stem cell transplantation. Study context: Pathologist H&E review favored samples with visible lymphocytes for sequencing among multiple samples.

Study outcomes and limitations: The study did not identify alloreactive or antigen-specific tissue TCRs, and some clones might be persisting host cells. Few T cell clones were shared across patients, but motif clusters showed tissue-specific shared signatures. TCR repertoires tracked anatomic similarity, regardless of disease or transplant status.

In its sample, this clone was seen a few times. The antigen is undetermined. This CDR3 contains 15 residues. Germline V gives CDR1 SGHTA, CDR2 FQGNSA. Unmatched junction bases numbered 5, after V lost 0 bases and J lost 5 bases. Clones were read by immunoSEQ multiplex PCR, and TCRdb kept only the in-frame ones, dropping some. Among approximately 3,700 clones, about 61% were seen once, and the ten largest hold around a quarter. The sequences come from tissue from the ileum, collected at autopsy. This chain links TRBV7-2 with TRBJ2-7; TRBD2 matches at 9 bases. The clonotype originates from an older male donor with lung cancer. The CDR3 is CASSLAGSGSHEQYF. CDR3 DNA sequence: TGTGCCAGCAGCTTAGCCGGTAGCGGGAGCCACGAGCAGTACTTC.